What follows are 24 T cell receptor beta chains derived from one specimen sequenced in a study of T cell responses to AZD1222 COVID-19 vaccine. The data were produced by immunoSEQ multiplex PCR, yet TCRdb's version contains in-frame clones alone and is incomplete. This sample has over 50,000 clones; about four fifths occur once, and the top ten carry 20% to 30%. Source: peripheral blood, taken 28 days after the second AZD1222 dose. The receptors here all came from an adult who received the AZD1222 COVID-19 vaccine.

CDR3 residues: CASSLSGRHNEQFF. CDR3 coding DNA: TGTGCCAGTAGTCTGAGCGGGCGGCACAATGAGCAGTTCTTC. The J gene is TRBJ2-1, the V gene TRBV19, with D maybe TRBD2 (6 bases). V was shortened by 5 bases and J by 5 bases, with 13 bases between the two germline ends. Germline CDR1 is LNHDA and CDR2 is SQIVND (reference sequence). The CDR3 spans 14 residues.

The chain combines TRBV7-8 with TRBJ2-1; 10 bases match TRBD2. Germline V gene lookup returns CDR1 SGHVS and CDR2 FQNEAQ. The length of the CDR3 is 19 residues. Trimming took 5 bases from V and 5 from J; bases not matched to a gene: 18. CDR3 amino acids: CASSPRASGRAGLDNEQFF. The CDR3 DNA reads TGTGCCAGCAGCCCGCGTGCGAGCGGGAGGGCCGGCTTGGACAATGAGCAGTTCTTC.

This sequence joins TRBV15 and TRBJ1-5, with TRBD1 identical over 9 bases. The V segment lost 1 base and the J segment 7 bases; nucleotides outside the gene matches: 5. This CDR3 has 15 amino acids. The germline gives CDR1 LNHNV, CDR2 YYDKDF (reference sequence). The CDR3 DNA is TGTGCCACCAGCAGAGGACAGGGGGTTGGCCAGCCCCAGCATTTT. Its translation is CATSRGQGVGQPQHF.

V usage is TRBV6-4 and J usage is TRBJ2-2; 15 bases are shared with TRBD2. With V trimmed by 4 bases and J by 4 bases, 13 bases remained unmatched. The length of the CDR3 is 20 residues. Germline values: CDR1 MRHNA, CDR2 SNTAGT. CDR3 DNA: TGTGCCAGCAGTGCCACCGGACTAGCGGGAGGGCCCCTCGGCACCGGGGAGCTGTTTTTT. Translation: CASSATGLAGGPLGTGELFF.

This clone came up once. The gene calls are TRBV3-1 (or the pseudogene TRBV3-2) and TRBJ1-3, with D unresolved. Germline V gene sequence: CDR1 LGHDT, CDR2 YNNKEL (reference sequence). The CDR3 loop spans 13 amino acids. The V gene lost 2 bases and the J gene lost 4 bases, with 6 bases spanning the gap. The CDR3 region has the DNA TGTGCCAGCAGCCAATCCCCGGGAAACACCATATATTTT. Protein product: CASSQSPGNTIYF.

There are a few counts of this clone. This rearrangement joins TRBV27 to TRBJ1-2; perhaps TRBD1 as D (6 bases). V gave up 2 bases and J gave up 6 bases, with 10 bases separating them. There are 13 residues in the CDR3. The germline V gene encodes CDR1 MNHEY and CDR2 SMNVEV (reference sequence). CDR3 sequence: CASSLGGGNGYTF. DNA of the CDR3: TGTGCCAGCAGTTTAGGTGGGGGCAATGGCTACACCTTC.

The chain has TRBV28 and TRBJ1-2, with 10 bases lining up with TRBD1. Germline trimming cut 7 bases from V and 1 base from J; bases unmatched to any gene: 9. Germline V gives CDR1 MDHEN, CDR2 SYDVKM. The CDR3 sequence is 16 residues long. The CDR3 nucleotides are TGTGCCAGCACCAGGGGACAGGGGCGAATTAACTATGGCTACACCTTC. It yields the protein CASTRGQGRINYGYTF.

This rearrangement joins TRBV15 to TRBJ1-5; 8 bases are a match to TRBD1. The CDR3 is 16 residues long. Germline CDR1 and CDR2: LNHNV and YYDKDF (reference sequence). V lost 1 base to trimming and J lost 4 bases; unmatched junction nucleotides: 6. The DNA for the CDR3 is TGTGCCACCAGCAGAGGGACAGGGCGAGGGAATCAGCCCCAGCATTTT. It translates to CATSRGTGRGNQPQHF.

The rearrangement joins TRBV27 to TRBJ1-2; 12 positions agree with TRBD1. The CDR3 spans 14 residues. V was pared by 6 bases and J by 6 bases, with 5 bases of the junction left unmatched. CDR1 is MNHEY, CDR2 SMNVEV, per germline (reference sequence). In DNA form, the CDR3 reads TGTGCCAGCAGCGAGGGACAGGGGGCAGATGGCTACACCTTC. As protein: CASSEGQGADGYTF.

This clone showed up just once. This rearrangement joins TRBV24-1 to TRBJ2-7; TRBD2 aligns across 11 bases. The CDR3 runs to 12 residues. The V gene's germline CDR1 is KGHDR and CDR2 SFDVKD. V was pared by 8 bases and J by 6 bases, with 2 bases of the junction left unmatched. The CDR3 loop reads CATTGLAGEQYF. CDR3 sequence (DNA): TGTGCCACCACAGGACTAGCGGGCGAGCAGTACTTC.

The CDR3 reads CASSSYRVTDTQYF. The DNA of the CDR3 is TGTGCCAGTAGTTCATACAGGGTCACGGATACGCAGTATTTT. The chain carries TRBV19 and TRBJ2-3, with a possible D match to TRBD1 (6 bases). The CDR3 sequence is 14 residues long. CDR1 is LNHDA and CDR2 is SQIVND in the germline V gene (reference sequence). The V end was cut by 5 bases, the J end by 6 bases, with 15 bases between.

The chain is built from TRBV7-3 and TRBJ2-7, with TRBD2 matching over 7 bases. The CDR3 contains 15 residues. Germline values: CDR1 SGHTA, CDR2 FQGTGA. The ends lost 3 bases at V and 2 bases at J; junction bases unmatched: 7. The CDR3, as DNA: TGTGCCAGCAGCTTTTCGGGGGGACCGACCTACGAGCAGTACTTC. Protein product: CASSFSGGPTYEQYF. The whole variable domain, remainder taken from reference TRBV7-3 and TRBJ2-7, is GAGVSQTPSNKVTEKGKYVELRCDPISGHTALYWYRQSLGQGPEFLIYFQGTGAADDSGLPNDRFFAVRPEGSVSTLKIQRTERGDSAVYLCASSFSGGPTYEQYFGPGTRLTVT.

The chain carries TRBV5-5 and TRBJ2-3; 7 bases are a match to TRBD1. Germline-derived CDR1 and CDR2 are SGHKS and YYEKEE (reference sequence). Trimming took 4 bases from V and 2 from J; bases not matched to a gene: 4. The CDR3 contains 14 residues. The DNA of the CDR3 is TGTGCCAGCAGCCAAGGGACAGTCACAGATACGCAGTATTTT. It specifies CASSQGTVTDTQYF.

The chain joins TRBV2 to TRBJ1-2, with TRBD1 identical over 8 bases. V gave up 3 bases and J gave up 3 bases; unmatched junction bases: 3. The CDR3 length is 14 residues. Germline CDR1 reads SNHLY; CDR2 reads FYNNEI. The CDR3 protein is CASSEGTGHYGYTF. CDR3 sequence (DNA): TGTGCCAGCAGTGAGGGGACAGGACACTATGGCTACACCTTC. Full variable domain (outside the CDR3, taken from reference TRBV2 and TRBJ1-2): EPEVTQTPSHQVTQMGQEVILRCVPISNHLYFYWYRQILGQKVEFLVSFYNNEISEKSEIFDDQFSVERPDGSNFTLKIRSTKLEDSAMYFCASSEGTGHYGYTFGSGTRLTVV.

The chain employs TRBV7-2 and TRBJ2-1, with TRBD2 identical over 9 bases. The CDR3 is 15 residues long. The ends lost 5 bases at V and 5 bases at J; junction bases unmatched: 7. Looked up from germline, CDR1 is SGHTA and CDR2 is FQGNSA. CDR3 nucleotide sequence: TGTGCCAGCAGCGTTTGGGTAGCGGGAGACAATGAGCAGTTCTTC. Protein sequence: CASSVWVAGDNEQFF.

The DNA of the CDR3 is TGTGCCTACCAACACTCTGGAAACACCATATATTTT. As protein: CAYQHSGNTIYF. V usage is TRBV30 and J usage is TRBJ1-3; no firm D call. From germline, CDR1 is GTSNPN and CDR2 SVGIG (reference sequence). This CDR3 contains 12 residues. Trimming cost V 7 bases and J 0 bases, with 7 bases left between them.

This chain links TRBV29-1 with TRBJ2-2; TRBD1 matches 9 bases. Trimming at V came to 7 bases and at J to 0 bases, leaving 3 bases not matched to a gene. Germline loops: CDR1 SQVTM, CDR2 ANQGSEA. The CDR3 contains 14 residues. DNA for the CDR3: TGCAGCGGGGGACAGGGCGCGAACACCGGGGAGCTGTTTTTT. Amino acid sequence: CSGGQGANTGELFF.

J is TRBJ2-7 and V is TRBV28, with 7 bases aligning to TRBD1. The CDR3 has 14 amino acids. Germline V gene sequence: CDR1 MDHEN, CDR2 SYDVKM. Trimming at V came to 3 bases and at J to 4 bases, leaving 6 bases not matched to a gene. CDR3 nucleotides: TGTGCCAGCAGTTTTACAGGGGTGGGGTACGAGCAGTACTTC. Protein sequence: CASSFTGVGYEQYF. Looking up the rest from reference TRBV28 and TRBJ2-7 gives the full variable domain: DVKVTQSSRYLVKRTGEKVFLECVQDMDHENMFWYRQDPGLGLRLIYFSYDVKMKEKGDIPEGYSVSREKKERFSLILESASTNQTSMYLCASSFTGVGYEQYFGPGTRLTVT.

The chain is built from TRBV28 and TRBJ2-7, with 10 bases aligning to TRBD2. J was trimmed by 4 bases and V by 4 bases; bases with no gene match: 10. There are 16 residues in the CDR3. CDR1 MDHEN and CDR2 SYDVKM come from the germline V gene. CDR3 nucleotides: TGTGCCAGCAGTTCCCCGTCTAGCGGGAGTCCGTACGAGCAGTACTTC. Protein: CASSSPSSGSPYEQYF.

V gene TRBV9 combines with J gene TRBJ1-5; unclear D gene. Trimming pared 4 bases from V and 0 bases from J, leaving 8 bases between. Germline V CDR1 and CDR2: SGDLS, YYNGEE. The CDR3 is 14 residues long. CDR3 loop: CASSPQSSNQPQHF. In nucleotides, the CDR3 is TGTGCCAGCAGCCCTCAGAGTAGCAATCAGCCCCAGCATTTT.

The chain uses TRBV4-2 and TRBJ2-7, with D unresolved. V was clipped by 0 bases and J by 5 bases, with 20 bases between them. This CDR3 has 17 residues. Germline values: CDR1 LGHNA, CDR2 YNFKEQ. DNA for the CDR3: TGTGCCAGCAGCCAAGATCCCCGGGTAGGCCTAATGAACGAGCAGTACTTC. This gives the protein CASSQDPRVGLMNEQYF.

The rearrangement joins TRBV7-8 to TRBJ1-5; 8 bases are a match to TRBD1. V shed 0 bases, J shed 2 bases, and the junction held 6 bases outside the gene matches. CDR1 and CDR2 from the germline V gene are SGHVS and FQNEAQ. This CDR3 has 17 amino acids. CDR3 loop: CASSLAGRGLGNQPQHF. CDR3 sequence (DNA): TGTGCCAGCAGCTTAGCGGGCAGGGGGCTCGGCAATCAGCCCCAGCATTTT.

V is TRBV12-5 and J is TRBJ1-5; D not resolved. This CDR3 spans 14 amino acids. The V gene's germline CDR1 is LGHNT and CDR2 FRNRAP. Trimming shortened V by 1 base and J by 2 bases, and 6 bases separated the two germline ends. CDR3 in amino acids: CASGLALGNQPQHF. CDR3 sequence (DNA): TGTGCTAGTGGTTTGGCCCTGGGCAATCAGCCCCAGCATTTT.

This chain uses TRBV14 with TRBJ2-6; D gene unclear. The germline gives CDR1 SGHDN, CDR2 FVKESK. This CDR3 is built from 13 residues. Trimming pared 4 bases from V and 0 bases from J, leaving 1 base between. The CDR3 nucleotides read TGTGCCAGCAGCCTCTCTGGGGCCAACGTCCTGACTTTC. This gives the protein CASSLSGANVLTF.